The source of this T cell receptor (beta chain) is a study of blood T cells in healthy people across ages. This clonotype turned up a few times. A minimum of 6 micrograms of total RNA was extracted per sample. The ends lost 2 bases at V and 2 bases at J; junction bases unmatched: 2. The germline V gene has CDR1 SGHTA and CDR2 FQGNSA. This CDR3 comprises 14 residues. Primed by a sample-barcoded 5' primer and a J-beta primer mix, a second PCR proceeded for about 6 to 12 cycles. TCRdb called the 5' RACE reads again in MiXCR, with one record for every CDR3 protein. Of 1.5 million to 2 million distinct CDR3 sequences listed, roughly 50% are singletons.

This sequence originates from a woman between 35 and 50 years old in good health. The chain carries TRBV7-2 and TRBJ2-7, with 8 positions matching TRBD2. The specimen sequenced was blood. The CDR3 DNA sequence: TGTGCCAGCAGCTTAAAGCGGGGGCCCTACGAGCAGTACTTC. It translates to CASSLKRGPYEQYF.